The sequence of this T cell receptor (beta chain) was determined in a study of blood T cell repertoires in COVID-19. As for the study in general: Samples of COVID-19 (acute and convalescent) were obtained from the United States, Italy and Spain. From T cells, B-cell-depleted T cells, or PBMCs came the material, which was cDNA or gDNA.

Germline CDR1 SGHRS, CDR2 YFSETQ. The V gene end was trimmed by 0 bases and the J gene end by 9 bases; junction bases not matched to a gene: 2. CDR3 length: 14 amino acids. The authors' processing: By means of reference gene primer amplification, nucleated cell counts were estimated. Produced via immunoSEQ multiplex PCR; TCRdb's table is partial and in-frame only. Clone size and the V and J calls come from that table; the DNA yielded D and trimming. The data contain about 43,000 clones, roughly 80% of them singletons. J is TRBJ1-6 and V is TRBV5-1, with TRBD1 matching over 8 bases. The specimen sequenced was peripheral blood. The receptor was derived from a woman aged 60-75 years with acute or convalescent COVID-19. CDR3 loop: CASSLGQGTSPLHF. In DNA form, the CDR3 reads TGCGCCAGCAGCTTGGGACAGGGGACTTCACCCCTCCACTTT. The whole variable domain, remainder taken from reference TRBV5-1 and TRBJ1-6, is KAGVTQTPRYLIKTRGQQVTLSCSPISGHRSVSWYQQTPGQGLQFLFEYFSETQRNKGNFPGRFSGRQFSNSRSEMNVSTLELGDSALYLCASSLGQGTSPLHFGNGTRLTVT.